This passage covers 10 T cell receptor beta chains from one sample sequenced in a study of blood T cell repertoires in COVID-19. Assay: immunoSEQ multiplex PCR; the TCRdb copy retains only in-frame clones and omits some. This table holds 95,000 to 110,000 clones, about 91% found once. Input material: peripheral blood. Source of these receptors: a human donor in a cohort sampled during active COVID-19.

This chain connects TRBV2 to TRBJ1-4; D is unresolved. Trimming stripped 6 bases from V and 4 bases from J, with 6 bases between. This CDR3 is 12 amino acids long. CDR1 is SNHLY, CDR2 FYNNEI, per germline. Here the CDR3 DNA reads TGTGCCAGCAGCAGGCGTAATGAAAAACTGTTTTTT. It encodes CASSRRNEKLFF.

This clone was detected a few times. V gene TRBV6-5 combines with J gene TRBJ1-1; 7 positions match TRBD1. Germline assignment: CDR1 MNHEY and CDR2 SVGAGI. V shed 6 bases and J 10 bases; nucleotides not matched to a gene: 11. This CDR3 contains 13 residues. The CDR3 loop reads CASSTQGEFGAFF. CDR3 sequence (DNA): TGTGCCAGCAGCACTCAGGGGGAATTCGGAGCTTTCTTT.

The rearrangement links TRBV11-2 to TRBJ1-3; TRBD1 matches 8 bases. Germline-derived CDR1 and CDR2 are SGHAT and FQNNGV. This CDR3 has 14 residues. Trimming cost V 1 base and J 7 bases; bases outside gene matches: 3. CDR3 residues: CASSLAGDRNTIYF. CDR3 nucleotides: TGTGCCAGCAGCTTAGCCGGGGACAGGAACACCATATATTTT. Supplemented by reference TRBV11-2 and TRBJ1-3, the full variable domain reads EAGVAQSPRYKIIEKRQSVAFWCNPISGHATLYWYQQILGQGPKLLIQFQNNGVVDDSQLPKDRFSAERLKGVDSTLKIQPAKLEDSAVYLCASSLAGDRNTIYFGEGSWLTVV.

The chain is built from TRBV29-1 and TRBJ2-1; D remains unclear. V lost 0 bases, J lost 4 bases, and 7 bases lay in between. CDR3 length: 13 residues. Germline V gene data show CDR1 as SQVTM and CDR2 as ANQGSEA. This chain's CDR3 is CSVEDDKYNEQFF. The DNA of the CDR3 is TGCAGCGTTGAAGATGACAAATACAATGAGCAGTTCTTC.

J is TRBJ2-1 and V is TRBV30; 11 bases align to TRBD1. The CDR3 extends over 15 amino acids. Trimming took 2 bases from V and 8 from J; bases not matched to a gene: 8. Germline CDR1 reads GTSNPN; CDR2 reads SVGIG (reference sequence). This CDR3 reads CAWSRGWTGGHEQFF. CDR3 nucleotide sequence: TGTGCCTGGAGTCGAGGTTGGACAGGGGGCCATGAGCAGTTCTTC.

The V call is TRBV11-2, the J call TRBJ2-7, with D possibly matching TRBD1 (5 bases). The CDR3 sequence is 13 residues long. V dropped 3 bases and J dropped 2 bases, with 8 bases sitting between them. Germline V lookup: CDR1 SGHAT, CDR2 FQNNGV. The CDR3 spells CASSFTGAYEQYF. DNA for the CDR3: TGTGCCAGCAGCTTCACAGGAGCCTACGAGCAGTACTTC. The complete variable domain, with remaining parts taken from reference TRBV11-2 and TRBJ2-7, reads EAGVAQSPRYKIIEKRQSVAFWCNPISGHATLYWYQQILGQGPKLLIQFQNNGVVDDSQLPKDRFSAERLKGVDSTLKIQPAKLEDSAVYLCASSFTGAYEQYFGPGTRLTVT.

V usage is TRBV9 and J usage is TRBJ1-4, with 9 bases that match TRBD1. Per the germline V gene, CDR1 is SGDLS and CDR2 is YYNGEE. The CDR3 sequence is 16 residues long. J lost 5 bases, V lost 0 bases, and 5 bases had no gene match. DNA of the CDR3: TGTGCCAGCAGCGTAGACCGGGACAGGGTGAATGAAAAACTGTTTTTT. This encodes CASSVDRDRVNEKLFF.

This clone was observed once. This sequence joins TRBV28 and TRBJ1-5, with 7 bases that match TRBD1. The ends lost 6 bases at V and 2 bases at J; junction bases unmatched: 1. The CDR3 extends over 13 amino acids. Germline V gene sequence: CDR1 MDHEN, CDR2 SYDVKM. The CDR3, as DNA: TGTGCCAGCAGGGACAGGCGCAATCAGCCCCAGCATTTT. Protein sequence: CASRDRRNQPQHF.

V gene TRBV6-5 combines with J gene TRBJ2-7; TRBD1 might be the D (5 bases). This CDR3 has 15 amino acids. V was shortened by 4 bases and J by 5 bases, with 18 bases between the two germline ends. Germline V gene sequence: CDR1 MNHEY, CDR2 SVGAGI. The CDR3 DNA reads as TGTGCCAGCAGTTCCCTCCAGGGCCCCAAGGACGAGCAGTACTTC. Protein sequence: CASSSLQGPKDEQYF.

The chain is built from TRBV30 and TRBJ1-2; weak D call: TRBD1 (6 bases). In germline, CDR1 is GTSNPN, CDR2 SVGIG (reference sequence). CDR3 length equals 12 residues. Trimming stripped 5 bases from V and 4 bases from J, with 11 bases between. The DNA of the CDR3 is TGTGCCTGGTCCGGGACAACCTATGGCTACACCTTC. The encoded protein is CAWSGTTYGYTF. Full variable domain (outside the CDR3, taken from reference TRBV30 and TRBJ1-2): SQTIHQWPATLVQPVGSPLSLECTVEGTSNPNLYWYRQAAGRGLQLLFYSVGIGQISSEVPQNLSASRPQDRQFILSSKKLLLSDSGFYLCAWSGTTYGYTFGSGTRLTVV.